The rows below give T cell receptor beta chains drawn from one sample of a study of CD8 T cells in Susac syndrome. TCRdb recomputed calls from the immunoSEQ multiplex PCR reads with MiXCR, one row per CDR3 protein. The sample gives about 200,000 distinct CDR3 sequences, 85% to 95% of which show up once; approximately 0.094% is in the top ten. The sequencing sample was made of CD4+ T cells from PBMCs. The receptors originated from a human donor in good health. The CDR3 runs from the conserved cysteine through the conserved F or W. The D gene is left open where the match is weak. Where a row states a size, it is once, few, many or the class of an expanded clone; other rows omit it.

>TRBV7-2|14|.|.|TRBJ1-2
CASSKGGAAYGYTF
TGTGCCAGCAGCAAGGGGGGGGCAGCCTATGGCTACACCTTC
>TRBV20-1|14|.|TRBD2|TRBJ2-1
CSARAGLAGDEQFF
TGCAGTGCTAGGGCTGGACTAGCGGGGGATGAGCAGTTCTTC
>TRBV4-1|17|.|.|TRBJ2-5
CASSQAGDSFFRETQYF
TGCGCCAGCAGCCAAGCTGGCGACAGTTTCTTCAGGGAGACCCAGTACTTC
>TRBV18|14|.|.|TRBJ2-3
CASSPRSVPDTQYF
TGTGCCAGCTCACCAAGATCCGTCCCAGATACGCAGTATTTT
>TRBV12-3/TRBV12-4|15|.|TRBD1|TRBJ1-1
CASSRDRARNTEAFF
TGTGCCAGCAGCCGGGACAGGGCCAGGAACACTGAAGCTTTCTTT
>TRBV3-1|16|once|TRBD1|TRBJ2-3
CASSRGGQGVSDTQYF
TGTGCCAGCAGCCGTGGAGGACAGGGTGTATCAGATACGCAGTATTTT
>TRBV4-1|16|.|.|TRBJ2-5
CASSQGTTPSQETQYF
TGCGCCAGCAGCCAAGGCACAACACCCAGTCAGGAGACCCAGTACTTC
>TRBV20-1|15|.|.|TRBJ2-1
CSAREPRGLEDEQFF
TGCAGTGCTAGAGAGCCACGGGGGTTAGAGGATGAGCAGTTCTTC
>TRBV25-1|16|.|.|TRBJ1-2
CASSGTRDGPNYGYTF
TGTGCCAGCAGTGGAACAAGGGACGGACCTAACTATGGCTACACCTTC
>TRBV30|13|once|TRBD1|TRBJ1-5
CAFGTGGGQPQHF
TGTGCATTCGGGACAGGGGGTGGCCAGCCCCAGCATTTT
>TRBV4-2|14|.|TRBD1|TRBJ2-7
CASSQRTGWYEQYF
TGTGCCAGCAGCCAACGGACAGGGTGGTACGAGCAGTACTTC
>TRBV3-1|13|few|.|TRBJ1-1
CASSQTRQTEAFF
TGTGCCAGCAGCCAAACCCGACAGACTGAAGCTTTCTTT
>TRBV6-1|16|once|TRBD1|TRBJ1-5
CASSSTPGQGKMAQHF
TGTGCCAGCAGCAGTACTCCGGGACAGGGGAAGATGGCCCAGCATTTT
>TRBV27|13|.|.|TRBJ1-1
CASSAGHPTEAFF
TGTGCCAGCAGTGCGGGACACCCCACTGAAGCTTTCTTT
>TRBV4-2|20|.|TRBD2|TRBJ2-3
CASSQDGSSGETTSTDTQYF
TGTGCCAGCAGCCAAGACGGCTCTAGCGGGGAGACAACCAGCACAGATACGCAGTATTTT